This note documents a single TCR beta chain sequence. The antigen is unknown. Thyroid surgery took place with no prior treatment in any patient. This record comes from a study of metastatic and nonmetastatic thyroid tumors. Study processing details: Researchers built a distant-metastasis classifier for papillary thyroid cancer that drew on CDR3 differences across clinicopathological groups. TCRdb re-analyzed the PCR reads through MiXCR. TCRdb's processing, not the authors' own work, is the source of the V and J calls. The table records some 21,000 clones, around 20% of them present only once. Broader study findings: It was reportedly found that TCR beta diversity was significantly higher in malignant thyroid tumors than in benign nodules, a difference seen in both blood and tumor samples.

The material sequenced was blood. This clonotype originated in a female donor with papillary thyroid cancer or a benign thyroid nodule (not recorded which). Some clones in this sample may be carry-over from other donors' samples.

Here the CDR3 reads CASRPRPGTRVYEQYF. The CDR3 DNA follows: TGTGCCAGTAGGCCTCGTCCCGGGACTAGAGTCTACGAGCAGTACTTC. The J gene is TRBJ2-7, the V gene TRBV19; 8 bases are shared with TRBD2. The germline gives CDR1 LNHDA, CDR2 SQIVND (reference sequence). There are 16 residues in the CDR3. The ends lost 6 bases at V and 3 bases at J; junction bases unmatched: 13.